Listed here are 21 T cell receptor beta chains from one sample, sequenced in a study of blood T cell repertoires in COVID-19. Generated by immunoSEQ multiplex PCR, the TCRdb table keeps only in-frame clones and is missing some. The sample yields some 200,000 clones, 88% seen once. The source material was PBMCs or T cells enriched from blood (not recorded which). The receptors derive from a woman in her thirties who had recovered from COVID-19.

The chain links TRBV4-3 to TRBJ1-2; no reliable D call. V lost 1 base to trimming and J lost 6 bases, with 15 bases between them. Germline CDR1 LGHNA, CDR2 YSLEER. The CDR3 has 15 residues. The CDR3 is CASSQGTKGVDGYTF. CDR3 nucleotides: TGCGCCAGCAGCCAAGGTACCAAGGGAGTGGATGGCTACACCTTC.

The chain carries TRBV6-2 or TRBV6-3 and TRBJ1-1, with a possible D match to TRBD1 (6 bases). CDR1 is MNHEY, CDR2 SVGEGT, per germline. V lost 0 bases to trimming and J lost 6 bases, with 14 bases between them. CDR3 length: 15 residues. CDR3 in amino acids: CASSYSGHDLSEAFF. The CDR3 DNA reads as TGTGCCAGCAGTTACTCGGGACATGATTTATCTGAAGCTTTCTTT.

J is TRBJ2-1 and V is TRBV12-3 or TRBV12-4; no clear D. V gave up 4 bases and J gave up 9 bases, with 10 bases separating them. The CDR3 length is 12 residues. CDR3 bases: TGTGCCAGCAGTTCCCGGGTGGGTGAGCAGTTCTTC. It specifies CASSSRVGEQFF.

The chain is built from TRBV4-2 and TRBJ2-3; 11 nucleotides align to TRBD1. Per the germline V gene, CDR1 is LGHNA and CDR2 is YNFKEQ. V lost 4 bases to trimming and J lost 0 bases; unmatched junction nucleotides: 6. The CDR3 runs to 17 residues. CDR3 protein: CASSPRDRGASTDTQYF. The CDR3 DNA reads TGTGCCAGCAGCCCCCGGGACAGGGGGGCTAGCACAGATACGCAGTATTTT.

J is TRBJ1-2 and V is TRBV6-2 or TRBV6-3; D is perhaps TRBD1 (5 bases). Germline-derived CDR1 and CDR2 are MNHEY and SVGEGT. The CDR3 totals 18 residues. Trimming took 6 bases from V and 2 from J, leaving 25 bases between them. CDR3 amino acids: CASSPYRDSTSSNYGYTF. CDR3 in DNA: TGTGCCAGCAGCCCTTACCGGGACTCTACCAGTTCAAACTATGGCTACACCTTC.

The genes are TRBV6-5 and TRBJ2-1, with 8 bases that match TRBD2. This CDR3 comprises 15 residues. The V gene's germline CDR1 is MNHEY and CDR2 SVGAGI. V lost 7 bases and J lost 0; bases outside the gene matches: 5. CDR3 sequence: CASMTSVSSYNEQFF. CDR3 coding DNA: TGTGCCAGCATGACTAGCGTCTCCTCCTACAATGAGCAGTTCTTC.

The gene calls are TRBV5-5 and TRBJ2-1; D is unresolved. The CDR3 extends over 13 amino acids. Trimming shortened V by 0 bases and J by 4 bases, and 5 bases separated the two germline ends. Germline CDR1 reads SGHKS; CDR2 reads YYEKEE (reference sequence). The CDR3 region is CASSLAQYNEQFF. As DNA, the CDR3 is TGTGCCAGCAGCTTGGCCCAGTACAATGAGCAGTTCTTC.

The chain is built from TRBV5-4 and TRBJ2-7; D is possibly TRBD1 (6 bases). V was pared by 2 bases and J by 7 bases, with 13 bases between. Per the germline V gene, CDR1 is SGHNT and CDR2 is YYREEE (reference sequence). The CDR3 covers 13 residues. This chain's CDR3 is CASSFNTGTEQYF. CDR3 DNA sequence: TGTGCCAGCAGCTTTAATACAGGGACAGAGCAGTACTTC. The variable domain in full, completed from reference TRBV5-4 and TRBJ2-7, reads ETGVTQSPTHLIKTRGQQVTLRCSSQSGHNTVSWYQQALGQGPQFIFQYYREEENGRGNFPPRFSGLQFPNYSSELNVNALELDDSALYLCASSFNTGTEQYFGPGTRLTVT.

J is TRBJ1-2 and V is TRBV5-1; TRBD1 aligns across 10 bases. With 7 bases clipped from V and 4 bases from J, the junction kept 10 bases outside the gene matches. The CDR3 runs 15 residues. Germline V lookup: CDR1 SGHRS, CDR2 YFSETQ. CDR3 loop: CASPPGTGVGYGYTF. The CDR3 DNA follows: TGCGCCAGCCCCCCCGGGACAGGGGTCGGCTATGGCTACACCTTC.

The V call is TRBV7-9, the J call TRBJ1-2; 8 bases map to TRBD1. J was trimmed by 4 bases and V by 6 bases; bases with no gene match: 7. Germline V gene lookup returns CDR1 SEHNR and CDR2 FQNEAQ (reference sequence). This CDR3 is built from 14 residues. CDR3 in DNA: TGTGCCAGCAGACAAGACAGGGGCGTCTATGGCTACACCTTC. This gives the protein CASRQDRGVYGYTF.

This clone was detected once. The chain combines TRBV4-3 with TRBJ2-7, with TRBD2 matching over 8 bases. Germline V gene lookup returns CDR1 LGHNA and CDR2 YSLEER. After removal of 0 bases from V and 2 bases from J, the junction contained 3 bases not matched to a gene. This CDR3 comprises 15 residues. The CDR3 DNA reads as TGCGCCAGCAGCCAAGATAGCGGGACTGCCTACGAGCAGTACTTC. It yields the protein CASSQDSGTAYEQYF.

The genes are TRBV9 and TRBJ2-5; D possibly corresponds to TRBD2 (5 bases). The length of the CDR3 is 15 residues. The V gene lost 0 bases and the J gene lost 4 bases, with 13 bases spanning the gap. From germline, CDR1 is SGDLS and CDR2 YYNGEE. The CDR3 spells CASSVGVLGRETQYF. DNA of the CDR3: TGTGCCAGCAGCGTAGGTGTCCTGGGGAGAGAGACCCAGTACTTC.

This clone came up once. This chain joins TRBV14 and TRBJ1-6; possibly TRBD1 for D (6 bases). The CDR3 has 14 residues. The germline gives CDR1 SGHDN, CDR2 FVKESK. V shed 3 bases and J shed 9 bases, with 12 bases lying between them. The CDR3 DNA is TGTGCCAGCAGCCAGGAACAGGGTTTTTCACCCCTCCACTTT. Protein sequence: CASSQEQGFSPLHF. Using reference TRBV14 and TRBJ1-6 for the parts outside the CDR3, the full variable domain is EAGVTQFPSHSVIEKGQTVTLRCDPISGHDNLYWYRRVMGKEIKFLLHFVKESKQDESGMPNNRFLAERTGGTYSTLKVQPAELEDSGVYFCASSQEQGFSPLHFGNGTRLTVT.

This clone appeared a few times. The rearrangement uses TRBV18 and TRBJ2-2, with TRBD1 as a possible D gene (5 bases). There are 13 residues in the CDR3. Germline lookup yields CDR1 KGHSH and CDR2 LQKENI. Trimming left V 3 bases short and J 7 bases short, with 9 bases between. The CDR3 bases are TGTGCCAGCTCACCCCAGGGCGGCGGGGAGCTGTTTTTT. This translates into CASSPQGGGELFF.

The rearrangement links TRBV29-1 to TRBJ2-7; unclear D gene. Germline V lookup: CDR1 SQVTM, CDR2 ANQGSEA. V was shortened by 6 bases and J by 2 bases, with 14 bases between the two germline ends. This CDR3 has 13 amino acids. CDR3 sequence: CSVEEGIPYEQYF. CDR3 nucleotides: TGCAGCGTCGAGGAAGGTATCCCCTACGAGCAGTACTTC.

V usage is TRBV5-4 and J usage is TRBJ1-6; 7 nucleotides line up with TRBD1. J lost 8 bases, V lost 4 bases, and 9 bases had no gene match. The CDR3 has 15 amino acids. Germline V CDR1 and CDR2: SGHNT, YYREEE (reference sequence). In DNA form, the CDR3 reads TGTGCCAGCAGCAACCGGCAGGGGGGTTATTCACCCCTCCACTTT. Its protein product is CASSNRQGGYSPLHF.

This clone was counted a few times. The chain combines TRBV6-2 or TRBV6-3 with TRBJ2-1; 13 bases match TRBD2. The CDR3 totals 16 residues. Trimming cost V 6 bases and J 0 bases; bases outside gene matches: 2. Germline V gives CDR1 MNHEY, CDR2 SVGEGT. In nucleotides, the CDR3 is TGTGCCAGCAGCCGGACTAGCGGGAGCTCCTACAATGAGCAGTTCTTC. It specifies CASSRTSGSSYNEQFF.

This chain joins TRBV12-3 or TRBV12-4 and TRBJ2-6, with D unresolved. V lost 9 bases and J 2 bases, leaving 5 bases between the germline ends. The CDR3 extends over 12 amino acids. The CDR3 region is CASSTGANVLTF. In DNA, the CDR3 is TGTGCCAGTTCCACTGGGGCCAACGTCCTGACTTTC.

This clone has just one count. The gene calls are TRBV12-3 or TRBV12-4 and TRBJ1-2, with 7 bases that match TRBD1. With 0 bases clipped from V and 7 bases from J, the junction kept 2 bases outside the gene matches. CDR3 size: 13 residues. CDR3: CASSLAYRGGYTF. The CDR3 DNA is TGTGCCAGCAGTTTAGCTTACAGGGGTGGCTACACCTTC.

V usage is TRBV7-9 and J usage is TRBJ1-4; 9 bases fit TRBD1. The CDR3 consists of 16 residues. V lost 2 bases to trimming and J lost 5 bases; unmatched junction nucleotides: 6. Germline CDR1 reads SEHNR; CDR2 reads FQNEAQ (reference sequence). The chain's CDR3 is CASSLYGDRVNEKLFF. The DNA for the CDR3 is TGTGCCAGCAGCTTATATGGGGACAGGGTAAATGAAAAACTGTTTTTT.

This clone has only one observation. The rearrangement joins TRBV9 to TRBJ2-3; 12 nucleotides line up with TRBD2. The ends lost 0 bases at V and 0 bases at J; junction bases unmatched: 8. Germline V gives CDR1 SGDLS, CDR2 YYNGEE. The CDR3 spans 19 residues. Here the CDR3 DNA reads TGTGCCAGCAGCGTAGAAGGACTAGCGGGGCTTACTAGCACAGATACGCAGTATTTT. Translating gives CASSVEGLAGLTSTDTQYF.